The rows below give T cell receptor beta chains drawn from one sample of a study of Ad26.COV2.S vaccination and SARS-CoV-2 variants. This table comes from immunoSEQ multiplex PCR, and its TCRdb copy is limited to in-frame clones, with some not included. Of approximately 410,000 clones listed, 88% are singletons. The specimen comprised peripheral blood, sampled in a trial of Ad26.COV2.S vaccine versus placebo. Receptor source: a person between 18 and 60 years old who received the Ad26.COV2.S COVID-19 vaccine or a placebo. The CDR3 runs from the conserved cysteine through the conserved F or W. The order of the fields is D gene, V gene, clone size, J gene, CDR3 DNA, CDR3 protein. A D gene is named only where the DNA matches it firmly. Part of the rows lack a size; the others show once, few, many or a class for expanded clones.

D: .; V: TRBV7-9; size: .; J: TRBJ2-1; DNA: TGTGCCAGCAGCAAACTAGTTCCCAGGTCTTCCGAGCAGTTCTTC; CDR3: CASSKLVPRSSEQFF
D: .; V: TRBV18; size: .; J: TRBJ2-3; DNA: TGTGCCAGCTCAGGACAGATACCCACAGATACGCAGTATTTT; CDR3: CASSGQIPTDTQYF
D: .; V: TRBV3-1/TRBV3-2; size: .; J: TRBJ2-7; DNA: TGTGCCAGCAGCCAAGTTGGTTACGAGCAGTACTTC; CDR3: CASSQVGYEQYF
D: .; V: TRBV27; size: .; J: TRBJ2-7; DNA: TGTGCCAGCAGTTTATCCCCCGACGGTTCCTACGAGCAGTACTTC; CDR3: CASSLSPDGSYEQYF
D: TRBD1; V: TRBV7-9; size: .; J: TRBJ1-5; DNA: TGTGCCAGCAGCTTATGGGCCGGGACAGGGGAAAATCAGCCCCAGCATTTT; CDR3: CASSLWAGTGENQPQHF
D: TRBD1; V: TRBV7-3; size: once; J: TRBJ2-1; DNA: TGTGCCAGCAGCTTAGATATAGGGACAGGGTCCTACAATGAGCAGTTCTTC; CDR3: CASSLDIGTGSYNEQFF
D: .; V: TRBV28; size: .; J: TRBJ1-3; DNA: TGTGCCAGCAGTTTATGGGCCATCTCTGGAAACACCATATATTTT; CDR3: CASSLWAISGNTIYF
D: .; V: TRBV3-1/TRBV3-2; size: .; J: TRBJ1-5; DNA: TGTGCCAGCAGCCAACGCCGGGACAATCAGCCCCAGCATTTT; CDR3: CASSQRRDNQPQHF
D: .; V: TRBV27; size: once; J: TRBJ1-2; DNA: TGTGCCAGCAGTTTTGACAGAAACACATACACCTTC; CDR3: CASSFDRNTYTF
D: .; V: TRBV15; size: .; J: TRBJ2-3; DNA: TGTGCCACCAGCAGAGATTCGACGGGGGGCACAGATACGCAGTATTTT; CDR3: CATSRDSTGGTDTQYF
D: TRBD2; V: TRBV7-3; size: .; J: TRBJ2-3; DNA: TGTGCCAGCAGCTCTCCCCTAGCGGGGGAAGCAGATACGCAGTATTTT; CDR3: CASSSPLAGEADTQYF
D: TRBD2; V: TRBV5-1; size: .; J: TRBJ2-1; DNA: TGCGCCAGCAGCTTGGAACTAGCGAGCTCCTACAATGAGCAGTTCTTC; CDR3: CASSLELASSYNEQFF
D: TRBD2; V: TRBV27; size: .; J: TRBJ2-1; DNA: TGTGCCAGCAGTTTTCCCTTGAAAGGAGCGGGGGAGAGGTCCTACAATGAGCAGTTCTTC; CDR3: CASSFPLKGAGERSYNEQFF
D: TRBD1; V: TRBV25-1; size: .; J: TRBJ2-3; DNA: TGTGCCAGCAGGTCAGACAGGGTTGCGACAGATACGCAGTATTTT; CDR3: CASRSDRVATDTQYF
D: .; V: TRBV6-5; size: .; J: TRBJ1-4; DNA: TGTGCCAGCAGTTACGCGCGTCAAGCTGAAAAACTGTTTTTT; CDR3: CASSYARQAEKLFF
D: TRBD2; V: TRBV24-1; size: .; J: TRBJ2-3; DNA: TGTGCCACCAGTGATTTGCGGGGGGGCACAGATACGCAGTATTTT; CDR3: CATSDLRGGTDTQYF
D: .; V: TRBV6-5; size: .; J: TRBJ1-1; DNA: TGTGCCACCCGACAGACCACTGAAGCTTTCTTT; CDR3: CATRQTTEAFF
D: .; V: TRBV28; size: .; J: TRBJ1-4; DNA: TGTGCCAGCACGAGGGTTTGGGATGAAAAACTGTTTTTT; CDR3: CASTRVWDEKLFF
D: .; V: TRBV12-5; size: once; J: TRBJ1-2; DNA: TGTGCTAGTGGCGGGCCAGCAGCGGGCTACACCTTC; CDR3: CASGGPAAGYTF
D: .; V: TRBV7-8; size: .; J: TRBJ2-7; DNA: TGTGCCAGCACAGACAGGAGCTCCTACGAGCAGTACTTC; CDR3: CASTDRSSYEQYF
D: TRBD2; V: TRBV5-5; size: once; J: TRBJ2-1; DNA: TGTGCCAGCAGCCAAAGCGGGGGTGGTTATGAGCAGTTCTTC; CDR3: CASSQSGGGYEQFF
D: .; V: TRBV13; size: .; J: TRBJ2-7; DNA: TGTGCCAGCAGCTTAGGCATGCACGAGCAGTACTTC; CDR3: CASSLGMHEQYF
D: TRBD1; V: TRBV7-9; size: .; J: TRBJ1-5; DNA: TGTGCCAGCAGCCTAACAGGGGGTAATCAGCCCCAGCATTTT; CDR3: CASSLTGGNQPQHF
D: .; V: TRBV29-1; size: .; J: TRBJ1-1; DNA: TGCAGCGTTGCTGGTGAAGCTTTCTTT; CDR3: CSVAGEAFF
D: TRBD1; V: TRBV6-6; size: few; J: TRBJ1-2; DNA: TGTGCCAGCGTACAATTGTCGGGACAGGCAAACGGCTACACCTTC; CDR3: CASVQLSGQANGYTF
D: .; V: TRBV10-3; size: .; J: TRBJ2-7; DNA: TGTGCCATCGGGTCCCACGAGCAGTACTTC; CDR3: CAIGSHEQYF
D: TRBD2; V: TRBV2; size: .; J: TRBJ2-7; DNA: TGTGCCAGAAACGGGCTAGCGGGGTCGGACGAGCAGTACTTC; CDR3: CARNGLAGSDEQYF
D: .; V: TRBV3-1/TRBV3-2; size: .; J: TRBJ1-2; DNA: TGTGCCAGCAGTTATGGGACGGACTCGATATATGGCTACACCTTC; CDR3: CASSYGTDSIYGYTF
D: .; V: TRBV3-1/TRBV3-2; size: .; J: TRBJ2-3; DNA: TGTGCCAGCAGCCATAACCGGGACACCTACACAGATACGCAGTATTTT; CDR3: CASSHNRDTYTDTQYF
D: TRBD2; V: TRBV11-2; size: .; J: TRBJ2-3; DNA: TGTGCCAGCGGTCTAGCGGGGGCGAGCACAGATACGCAGTATTTT; CDR3: CASGLAGASTDTQYF
D: .; V: TRBV11-2; size: .; J: TRBJ2-1; DNA: TGTGCCAGCAGCCGAACAAGGGTAAATGAGCAGTTCTTC; CDR3: CASSRTRVNEQFF
D: .; V: TRBV5-1; size: .; J: TRBJ2-4; DNA: TGCGCCAGCAGCTTCGGGCCTACTACAGCCAAAAACATTCAGTACTTC; CDR3: CASSFGPTTAKNIQYF
D: .; V: TRBV5-6; size: .; J: TRBJ2-1; DNA: TGTGCCAGCAGCTCCAGCGCGCCTTCTGAGCAGTTCTTC; CDR3: CASSSSAPSEQFF
D: .; V: TRBV11-2; size: .; J: TRBJ2-5; DNA: TGTGCCAGCAGCTTAGGTAGTACAGGGATGGAGACCCAGTACTTC; CDR3: CASSLGSTGMETQYF
D: .; V: TRBV28; size: .; J: TRBJ1-1; DNA: TGTGCCAGCAGGAGGCGAGGGTCGAACACTGAAGCTTTCTTT; CDR3: CASRRRGSNTEAFF
D: .; V: TRBV5-6; size: .; J: TRBJ1-5; DNA: TGTGCCAGCAGGCCATTGAAGGGAATAGGCAATCAGCCCCAGCATTTT; CDR3: CASRPLKGIGNQPQHF
D: TRBD1; V: TRBV19; size: .; J: TRBJ1-5; DNA: TGTGCCAGTACCTTTAGACAGGGGGCCAGCAATCAGCCCCAGCATTTT; CDR3: CASTFRQGASNQPQHF
D: TRBD1; V: TRBV2; size: .; J: TRBJ2-3; DNA: TGTGCCAGCAGGGAACAGGGGGTGGGCACAGATACGCAGTATTTT; CDR3: CASREQGVGTDTQYF
D: .; V: TRBV6-5; size: .; J: TRBJ1-2; DNA: TGTGCCAGCAGTTATAAAGGGGACGGGTACTATGGCTACACCTTC; CDR3: CASSYKGDGYYGYTF
D: .; V: TRBV21-1; size: .; J: TRBJ1-2; DNA: TGTGCCAGCAGCAAATTGGGGCAAGGCCGAGCCTATGGCTACACCTTC; CDR3: CASSKLGQGRAYGYTF
D: .; V: TRBV4-3; size: .; J: TRBJ2-1; DNA: TGCGCCAGCAGCCAAGGCTGGGCAGGGCGGGTGAATGAGCAGTTCTTC; CDR3: CASSQGWAGRVNEQFF
D: .; V: TRBV11-2; size: .; J: TRBJ2-3; DNA: TGTGCCAGCAGCTCCATCACAGATACGCAGTATTTT; CDR3: CASSSITDTQYF
D: .; V: TRBV18; size: .; J: TRBJ2-5; DNA: TGTGCCAGCTCCCCGGACCAACTTTACAGATTACAAGAGACCCAGTACTTC; CDR3: CASSPDQLYRLQETQYF
D: .; V: TRBV21-1; size: .; J: TRBJ2-7; DNA: TGTGCCAGCAGCAAAGAGGAGGTCAACTACGAGCAGTACTTC; CDR3: CASSKEEVNYEQYF
D: .; V: TRBV28; size: .; J: TRBJ2-1; DNA: TGTGCCAGCATCAAAACCACAAGTAGAGGCAATGAGCAGTTCTTC; CDR3: CASIKTTSRGNEQFF
D: .; V: TRBV23-1; size: .; J: TRBJ1-2; DNA: TGCGCCAGCACCTCACCCGACGGCTCCTATGGCTACACCTTC; CDR3: CASTSPDGSYGYTF
D: TRBD1; V: TRBV19; size: .; J: TRBJ2-7; DNA: TGTGCCTCACGGGACAGGGAAGACGAGCAGTACTTC; CDR3: CASRDREDEQYF
D: .; V: TRBV5-1; size: .; J: TRBJ2-5; DNA: TGCGCCAGCAGCTTGGCCTCCTCGTTCCAAGAGACCCAGTACTTC; CDR3: CASSLASSFQETQYF
D: .; V: TRBV9; size: .; J: TRBJ2-1; DNA: TGTGCCAGCAGCGCCTTTCTAGGGGGGCCTTGGAATGAGCAGTTCTTC; CDR3: CASSAFLGGPWNEQFF
D: TRBD1; V: TRBV10-1; size: few; J: TRBJ2-1; DNA: TGCGCCAGCAGAGCCGGGACAGGGGTGAGCGATGAGCAGTTCTTC; CDR3: CASRAGTGVSDEQFF
D: .; V: TRBV10-3; size: few; J: TRBJ2-1; DNA: TGTGCCATCAGTCGGGGCAATGAGCAGTTCTTC; CDR3: CAISRGNEQFF
D: TRBD2; V: TRBV5-1; size: .; J: TRBJ2-6; DNA: TGCGCCAGCAGCTTACGTTCTAGCGGGGGAACTTCTCGGGCCAACGTCCTGACTTTC; CDR3: CASSLRSSGGTSRANVLTF
D: .; V: TRBV28; size: .; J: TRBJ2-5; DNA: TGTGCCAGCAGGGGGTACGGGACCCAAGAGACCCAGTACTTC; CDR3: CASRGYGTQETQYF
D: .; V: TRBV28; size: .; J: TRBJ1-3; DNA: TGTGCCAGCAGTCCCCGCGCGGTCCGTCCTGGAAACACCATATATTTT; CDR3: CASSPRAVRPGNTIYF
D: .; V: TRBV27; size: .; J: TRBJ2-7; DNA: TGTGCCAGCAGTTTATCTTTACAGCTCTCCTACGAGCAGTACTTC; CDR3: CASSLSLQLSYEQYF
D: TRBD1; V: TRBV7-8; size: .; J: TRBJ2-3; DNA: TGTGCCAGCAGCTCCCAGACAGGGCGGAATACGCAGTATTTT; CDR3: CASSSQTGRNTQYF
D: .; V: TRBV3-1/TRBV3-2; size: .; J: TRBJ1-1; DNA: TGTGCCAGCAGCCACCCCGGTGGGGGGCAGAGCACTGAAGCTTTCTTT; CDR3: CASSHPGGGQSTEAFF
D: TRBD1; V: TRBV3-1/TRBV3-2; size: .; J: TRBJ2-7; DNA: TGTGCCAGCAGTTCCGGGACAGTATTTGGCGAGCAGTACTTC; CDR3: CASSSGTVFGEQYF
D: TRBD1; V: TRBV5-1; size: few; J: TRBJ1-2; DNA: TGCGCCAGCAGCGTAGACAGGGATGGCTACACCTTC; CDR3: CASSVDRDGYTF